This T cell receptor beta chain was recorded in a study of blood T cell repertoires in COVID-19. As for the study in general: The samples span acute and convalescent COVID-19 from the United States, Italy and Spain. Sources were T cells, B-cell-depleted T cells, or PBMCs; the material itself was cDNA or gDNA.

In the authors' workflow: Quantification of nucleated cells was approximated via reference gene primer amplification. Method: immunoSEQ multiplex PCR; TCRdb's copy keeps in-frame clones and lacks some. That table supplies the V and J calls and clone size; D and trimming were determined from the DNA. The sample has tens of thousands of clones; 65% to 85% are singletons. Germline V gives CDR1 SQVTM, CDR2 ANQGSEA. The V segment lost 7 bases and the J segment 3 bases; nucleotides outside the gene matches: 2. This CDR3 region has 12 residues. This clone was counted once. The chain combines TRBV29-1 with TRBJ1-1; 10 positions agree with TRBD1. This sequence originates from a woman between 55 and 75 years old with acute or convalescent COVID-19. What was sequenced was peripheral blood. The CDR3 loop reads CSAGQGDTEAFF. The CDR3 nucleotides are TGCAGCGCAGGACAGGGGGACACTGAAGCTTTCTTT. The complete variable domain, with remaining parts taken from reference TRBV29-1 and TRBJ1-1, reads SAVISQKPSRDICQRGTSLTIQCQVDSQVTMMFWYRQQPGQSLTLIATANQGSEATYESGFVIDKFPISRPNLTFSTLTVSNMSPEDSSIYLCSAGQGDTEAFFGQGTRLTVV.